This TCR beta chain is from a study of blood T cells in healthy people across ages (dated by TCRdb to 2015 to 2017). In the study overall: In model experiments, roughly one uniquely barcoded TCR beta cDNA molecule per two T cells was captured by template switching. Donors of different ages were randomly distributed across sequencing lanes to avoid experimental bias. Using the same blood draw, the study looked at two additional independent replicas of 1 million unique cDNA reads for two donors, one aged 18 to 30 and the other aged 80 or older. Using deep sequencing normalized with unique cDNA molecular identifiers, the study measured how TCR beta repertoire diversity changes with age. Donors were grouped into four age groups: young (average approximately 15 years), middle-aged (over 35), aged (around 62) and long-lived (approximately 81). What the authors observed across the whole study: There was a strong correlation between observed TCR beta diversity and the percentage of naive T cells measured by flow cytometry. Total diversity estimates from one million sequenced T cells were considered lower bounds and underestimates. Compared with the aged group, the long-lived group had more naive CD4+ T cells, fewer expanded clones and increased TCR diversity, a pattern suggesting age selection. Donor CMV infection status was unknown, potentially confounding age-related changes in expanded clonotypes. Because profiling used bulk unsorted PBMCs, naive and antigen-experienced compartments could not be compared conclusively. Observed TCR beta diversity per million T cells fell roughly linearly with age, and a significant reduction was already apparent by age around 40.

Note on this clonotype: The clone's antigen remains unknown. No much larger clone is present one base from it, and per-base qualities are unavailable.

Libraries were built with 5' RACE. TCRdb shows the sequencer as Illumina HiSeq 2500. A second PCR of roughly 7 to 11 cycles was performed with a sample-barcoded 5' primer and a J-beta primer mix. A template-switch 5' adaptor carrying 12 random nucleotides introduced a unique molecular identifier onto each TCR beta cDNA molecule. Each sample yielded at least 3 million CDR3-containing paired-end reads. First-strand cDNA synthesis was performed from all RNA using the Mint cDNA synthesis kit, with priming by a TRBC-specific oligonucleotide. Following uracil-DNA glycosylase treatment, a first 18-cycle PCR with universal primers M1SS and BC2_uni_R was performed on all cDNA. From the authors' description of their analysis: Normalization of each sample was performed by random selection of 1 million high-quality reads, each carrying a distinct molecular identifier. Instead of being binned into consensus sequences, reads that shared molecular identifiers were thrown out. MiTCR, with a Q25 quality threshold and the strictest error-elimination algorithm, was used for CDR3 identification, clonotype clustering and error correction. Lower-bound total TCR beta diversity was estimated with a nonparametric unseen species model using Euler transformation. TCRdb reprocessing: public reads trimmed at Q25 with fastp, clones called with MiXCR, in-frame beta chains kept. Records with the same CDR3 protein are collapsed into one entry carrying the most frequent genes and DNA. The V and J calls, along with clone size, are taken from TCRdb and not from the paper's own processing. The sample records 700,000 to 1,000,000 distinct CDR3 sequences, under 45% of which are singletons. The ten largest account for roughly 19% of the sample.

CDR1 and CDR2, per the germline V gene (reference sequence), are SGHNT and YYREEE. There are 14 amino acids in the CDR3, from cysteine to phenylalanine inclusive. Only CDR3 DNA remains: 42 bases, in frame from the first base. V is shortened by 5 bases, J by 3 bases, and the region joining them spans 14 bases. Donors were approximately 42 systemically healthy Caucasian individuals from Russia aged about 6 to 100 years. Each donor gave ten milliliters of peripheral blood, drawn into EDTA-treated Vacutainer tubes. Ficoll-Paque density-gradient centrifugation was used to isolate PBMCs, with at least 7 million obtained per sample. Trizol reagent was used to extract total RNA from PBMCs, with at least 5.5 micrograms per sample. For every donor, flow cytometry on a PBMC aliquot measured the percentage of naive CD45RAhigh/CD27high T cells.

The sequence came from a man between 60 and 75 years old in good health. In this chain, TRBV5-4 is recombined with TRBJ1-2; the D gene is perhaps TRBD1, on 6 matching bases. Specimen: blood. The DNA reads TGTGCCAGCAGTTGGGGACATCGGGACTATGGCTACACCTTC. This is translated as CASSWGHRDYGYTF. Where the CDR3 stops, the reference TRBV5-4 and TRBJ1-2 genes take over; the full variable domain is ETGVTQSPTHLIKTRGQQVTLRCSSQSGHNTVSWYQQALGQGPQFIFQYYREEENGRGNFPPRFSGLQFPNYSSELNVNALELDDSALYLCASSWGHRDYGYTFGSGTRLTVV.